Each of the 14 T cell receptor beta chains below was sequenced from the same sample in a study of OX40 agonist ivuxolimab in advanced cancers. Library creation used the immunoSEQ multiplex PCR assay. TCRdb stores this immuneACCESS table with in-frame sequences only. Part of the clones is absent; in the studies checked, under half of the shortfall reflects unresolved V genes, and no reason is known for the rest. The sample table lists about 79,000 clones, around 92% of them with a count of one. The leading ten clones occupy 0.53% of the sample. Material: CD4+ or CD8+ T cells sorted from blood, obtained in a trial of the OX40 agonist ivuxolimab. These receptors all come from an adult with an advanced solid tumor such as melanoma, head and neck, liver or kidney cancer.

The chain employs TRBV15 and TRBJ2-3; 7 nucleotides align to TRBD2. Losses at the gene ends were 5 bases for V and 5 bases for J; bases not matched to a gene: 10. CDR1 LNHNV and CDR2 YYDKDF come from the germline V gene (reference sequence). The CDR3 has 15 amino acids. In nucleotides, the CDR3 is TGTGCCACCAGCCCGAGGACGGGGGGAATAGATACGCAGTATTTT. Encoded protein: CATSPRTGGIDTQYF.

The chain couples TRBV5-6 to TRBJ2-4; 11 bases map to TRBD2. The V segment lost 1 base and the J segment 0 bases; nucleotides outside the gene matches: 0. CDR1 and CDR2 from the germline V gene are SGHDT and YYEEEE. There are 16 residues in the CDR3. The DNA of the CDR3 is TGTGCCAGCAGCTTGCTAGCGGGAGGAGCCAAAAACATTCAGTACTTC. It is translated as CASSLLAGGAKNIQYF.

This clone appeared a single time. The chain combines TRBV19 with TRBJ1-3, with unresolved D. The CDR3 runs 14 residues. The V gene's germline CDR1 is LNHDA and CDR2 SQIVND (reference sequence). The V gene lost 5 bases and the J gene lost 2 bases, with 10 bases spanning the gap. This CDR3 is CASSERPTGNTIYF. CDR3 bases: TGTGCCAGTAGTGAGAGACCCACTGGAAACACCATATATTTT.

The chain couples TRBV30 to TRBJ1-1; perhaps TRBD1 as D (5 bases). Germline V CDR1 and CDR2: GTSNPN, SVGIG (reference sequence). V gave up 0 bases and J gave up 0 bases, with 5 bases separating them. The CDR3 length is 13 residues. CDR3 sequence reads: CAWSVQVNTEAFF. The CDR3 DNA sequence: TGTGCCTGGAGTGTACAGGTGAACACTGAAGCTTTCTTT.

V and J are TRBV4-1 and TRBJ2-7; D uncertain. The CDR3 length is 15 residues. Germline V lookup: CDR1 MGHRA, CDR2 YSYEKL. The V gene lost 1 base and the J gene lost 6 bases, with 16 bases spanning the gap. The CDR3 coding sequence is TGCGCCAGCAGCCAAGTTACGGGTAGGTGGTTCGAGCAGTACTTC. Residues: CASSQVTGRWFEQYF.

The V gene is TRBV11-3, the J gene TRBJ1-4, with D uncertain. V lost 1 base to trimming and J lost 0 bases, with 9 bases between them. Germline CDR1 and CDR2: SGHNT and YENEEA. The CDR3 sequence is 16 residues long. DNA for the CDR3: TGTGCCAGCAGCTTAGGGGCGAGTGCAACTAATGAAAAACTGTTTTTT. Protein sequence: CASSLGASATNEKLFF.

This chain links TRBV4-2 with TRBJ1-3; no definite D call. Trimming left V 1 base short and J 0 bases short, with 13 bases between. Germline V gives CDR1 LGHNA, CDR2 YNFKEQ. The CDR3 is 17 residues long. The CDR3 sequence: CASSQGPTPYSGNTIYF. The CDR3 DNA reads TGTGCCAGCAGCCAAGGACCGACACCCTACTCTGGAAACACCATATATTTT.

This chain links TRBV5-4 with TRBJ2-5; D gene unclear. Germline CDR1 is SGHNT and CDR2 is YYREEE (reference sequence). The V and J ends lost 3 bases and 7 bases respectively, with 13 bases between them. The CDR3 consists of 13 residues. This chain's CDR3 is CASSSAMGGTQYF. The CDR3 nucleotides read TGTGCCAGCAGCTCAGCTATGGGCGGGACCCAGTACTTC. The full variable domain, rest sourced from reference TRBV5-4 and TRBJ2-5, is ETGVTQSPTHLIKTRGQQVTLRCSSQSGHNTVSWYQQALGQGPQFIFQYYREEENGRGNFPPRFSGLQFPNYSSELNVNALELDDSALYLCASSSAMGGTQYFGPGTRLLVL.

This chain uses TRBV7-3 with TRBJ2-7; D is perhaps TRBD2 (6 bases). The CDR3 runs 13 residues. V was clipped by 5 bases and J by 7 bases, with 15 bases between them. Germline values: CDR1 SGHTA, CDR2 FQGTGA. The CDR3 here is CASSPTPGTEQYF. Written as DNA, the CDR3 is TGTGCCAGCAGCCCTACCCCCGGGACTGAGCAGTACTTC.

The V call is TRBV4-3, the J call TRBJ2-5, with 12 bases aligning to TRBD2. CDR3 length equals 16 residues. Trimming took 4 bases from V and 4 from J; bases not matched to a gene: 7. Germline CDR1 and CDR2: LGHNA and YSLEER. In DNA form, the CDR3 reads TGCGCCAGCAGCCTTTCTAGCGGGAGGGCCCTAGAGACCCAGTACTTC. Translating gives CASSLSSGRALETQYF.

V and J are TRBV5-1 and TRBJ2-1; D is perhaps TRBD2 (6 bases). The CDR3 has 15 residues. Germline assignment: CDR1 SGHRS and CDR2 YFSETQ. Trimming took 0 bases from V and 3 from J, leaving 10 bases between them. CDR3 bases: TGCGCCAGCAGCTTGGAAGTCGGGGGCTACAATGAGCAGTTCTTC. Translated: CASSLEVGGYNEQFF.

V gene TRBV19 combines with J gene TRBJ2-2; tentative D call: TRBD1 (6 bases). The germline CDR1 and CDR2 sequences are LNHDA and SQIVND (reference sequence). This CDR3 region has 16 residues. V lost 2 bases to trimming and J lost 4 bases, with 14 bases between them. CDR3: CASSISGVRGTGELFF. The CDR3 nucleotides read TGTGCCAGTAGTATATCAGGGGTTCGGGGCACCGGGGAGCTGTTTTTT.

The chain is built from TRBV20-1 and TRBJ1-1; D is uncertain. V shed 6 bases and J shed 4 bases, with 9 bases lying between them. Germline CDR1 DFQATT, CDR2 SNEGSKA (reference sequence). The CDR3 extends over 11 amino acids. CDR3 bases: TGCAGTGCGGAAGGTGGCACTGAAGCTTTCTTT. It specifies CSAEGGTEAFF.

CDR3 bases: TGCGCCAGCAGCTTGGCCCCCGGGACAGGGGGCGCGGGCTACACCTTC. Protein product: CASSLAPGTGGAGYTF. The chain uses TRBV5-1 and TRBJ1-2; 12 bases fit TRBD1. After removal of 0 bases from V and 8 bases from J, the junction contained 8 bases not matched to a gene. The CDR3 totals 16 residues. CDR1 is SGHRS and CDR2 is YFSETQ in the germline V gene.